The entry below describes one TCR beta chain. No antigen is known for it. This specimen belongs to a study of CD8 T cells in Susac syndrome. Study-wide background: When their blood was taken, patients with Susac syndrome were therapy-naive, taking corticosteroids, or taking intravenous immunoglobulin alone.

Study outcomes and limitations: In Susac syndrome, CD8+ expansion was highest in TEMRA and active disease.

0.5 to 1 ug RNA was reverse transcribed with random hexamers. TCRdb ran MiXCR on the immunoSEQ multiplex PCR reads and lists one entry per CDR3 protein. Among about 76,000 distinct CDR3 sequences listed, approximately 94% were seen once. This CDR3 is 16 amino acids long. The germline V gene encodes CDR1 SGHRS and CDR2 YFSETQ. The ends were cut back, 0 bases at V and 0 bases at J, with 13 bases in the middle. V is TRBV5-1 and J is TRBJ2-7; D unresolved. Sequencing input: CD8+ T cells from PBMCs. This clonotype was sampled from a human donor with Susac syndrome. CDR3 in amino acids: CASSLAYPVSSYEQYF. The CDR3 bases are TGCGCCAGCAGCTTGGCCTACCCAGTTAGCTCCTACGAGCAGTACTTC.